The clone carrying this TCR beta chain was counted a single time. After removal of 8 bases from V and 8 bases from J, the junction contained 11 bases not matched to a gene. Germline V gives CDR1 MNHEY, CDR2 SMNVEV (reference sequence). This CDR3 has 13 residues. The sample comes from a study of cytomegalovirus exposure and HLA in healthy donors. The donors were members of the validation cohort, which comprised about 120 subjects and was separate from the first cohort of 666 subjects. Measured with immunoSEQ multiplex PCR; TCRdb has only the in-frame clones, and not every one. Of around 160,000 clones listed, over 80% are singletons.

The sequence was collected from a man aged 30-40 years in good health and CMV-seropositive. The chain has TRBV27 and TRBJ1-2; 7 nucleotides line up with TRBD1. Source material: PBMCs. The CDR3 nucleotides are TGTGCCAGCTCACAGGGGATGTTTAAAGGCTACACCTTC. This codes for CASSQGMFKGYTF.